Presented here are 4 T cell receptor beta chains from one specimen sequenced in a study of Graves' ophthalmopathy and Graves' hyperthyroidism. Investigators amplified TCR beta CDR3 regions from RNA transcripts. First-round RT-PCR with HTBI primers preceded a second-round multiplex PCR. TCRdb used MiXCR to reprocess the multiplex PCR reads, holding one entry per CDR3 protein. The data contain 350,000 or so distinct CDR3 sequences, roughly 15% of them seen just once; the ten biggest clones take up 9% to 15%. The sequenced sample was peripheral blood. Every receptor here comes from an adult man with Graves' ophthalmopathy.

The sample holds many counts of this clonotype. The CDR3 loop is CASSQRDRGVQTQYF. CDR3 nucleotides: TGTGCCAGCAGTCAGAGGGACAGAGGGGTGCAGACCCAGTACTTC. The J gene is TRBJ2-5, the V gene TRBV6-5, with 7 bases that match TRBD1. V gave up 5 bases and J gave up 6 bases; unmatched junction bases: 12. The CDR3 sequence is 15 residues long. CDR1 is MNHEY, CDR2 SVGAGI, per germline.

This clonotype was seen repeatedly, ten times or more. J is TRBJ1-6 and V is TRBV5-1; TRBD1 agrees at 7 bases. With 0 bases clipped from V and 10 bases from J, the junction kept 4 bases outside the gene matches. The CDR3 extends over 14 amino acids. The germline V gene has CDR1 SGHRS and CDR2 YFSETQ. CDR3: CASSLGQGGSPLHF. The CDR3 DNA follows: TGCGCCAGCAGCTTGGGACAGGGAGGGTCACCCCTCCACTTT.

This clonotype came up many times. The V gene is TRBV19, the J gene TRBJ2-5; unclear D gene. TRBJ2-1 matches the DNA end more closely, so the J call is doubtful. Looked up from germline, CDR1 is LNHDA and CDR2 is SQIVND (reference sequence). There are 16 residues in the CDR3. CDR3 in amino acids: CASRPDSIGVYNEQFF. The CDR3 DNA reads TGTGCCAGTAGACCAGACTCCATTGGGGTATACAATGAGCAGTTCTTC.

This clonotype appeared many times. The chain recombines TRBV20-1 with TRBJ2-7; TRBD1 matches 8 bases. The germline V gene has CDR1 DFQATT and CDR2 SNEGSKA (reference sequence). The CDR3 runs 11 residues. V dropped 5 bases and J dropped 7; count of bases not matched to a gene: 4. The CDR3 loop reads CSAGTGWEQYF. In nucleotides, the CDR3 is TGCAGTGCTGGGACAGGATGGGAGCAGTACTTC.